What follows describes a single T cell receptor beta chain. The target antigen is unknown. The entry originates in a study of shared clonotypes between healthy human individuals. The run depth of the assay was deep. This table comes from immunoSEQ multiplex PCR, and its TCRdb copy is limited to in-frame clones, with some not included. The profile shows approximately 1.5 million clones, around 98% of them singletons. The CDR3 length is 16 residues. CDR1 and CDR2 from the germline V gene are SGDLS and YYNGEE. V lost 2 bases and J 5 bases, leaving 16 bases between the germline ends. Points from the study as a whole: How much donors shared clonotypes was expected to be affected by sequencing depth.

This TCR was recovered from a man aged 25 to 45 in good health. The material sequenced was naive CD4+ T cells sorted from blood. The sample's subset: CD45RA+ positively selected. This sequence joins TRBV9 and TRBJ2-2; D is uncertain. Here the CDR3 reads CASSVGGSATTGELFF. The CDR3 region has the DNA TGTGCCAGCAGCGTCGGTGGTTCAGCGACTACCGGGGAGCTGTTTTTT.